A single TCR beta chain is shown here with its context. The record originates from a study of blood T cell repertoires in COVID-19. Turning to the study itself: The United States, Italy and Spain supplied acute and convalescent COVID-19 samples. T cells, B-cell-depleted T cells, or PBMCs provided the cDNA or gDNA that served as material.

Sequencing was performed with immunoSEQ multiplex PCR; in TCRdb, only in-frame clones are kept and a portion is missing. The table shows approximately 240,000 clones, with roughly 82% occurring only once. CDR1 is MNHEY and CDR2 is SVGEGT in the germline V gene. This CDR3 has 18 residues. V trimming: 2 bases; J trimming: 0 bases; junction bases outside the gene matches: 10. The chain links TRBV6-2 or TRBV6-3 to TRBJ1-5; TRBD1 matches 7 bases. The sequence came from a woman in her forties who had recovered from COVID-19. The source material was peripheral blood. The CDR3 protein is CASSYLPKGAGSNQPQHF. CDR3 in DNA: TGTGCCAGCAGTTACCTACCAAAGGGGGCAGGTAGCAATCAGCCCCAGCATTTT.